Each of the 30 T cell receptor beta chains below was sequenced from the same sample in a study of neurological immune-mediated disorders (dated by TCRdb to about 2019). Libraries were constructed by 5' RACE. The listed sequencing device is Illumina HiSeq 2500. TCRdb reran the public reads through fastp at Q25 and MiXCR, keeping productive beta chains. Identical CDR3 protein sequences are pooled into one entry, listed with their most common genes and DNA. The sample table lists around 83,000 distinct CDR3 sequences, approximately 14% of them with a count of one. The top ten constitute around 6.8% of the sample. The sequenced sample was PBMCs. Receptors were obtained from a woman in her 50s in good health.

This clonotype was picked up many times. The chain combines TRBV29-1 with TRBJ2-2; D remains unclear. Trimming left V 6 bases short and J 4 bases short, with 12 bases between. Germline V gene data show CDR1 as SQVTM and CDR2 as ANQGSEA. The CDR3 is 13 amino acids. The CDR3 nucleotides are TGCAGCGTGTCCGCAGTCGCCACCGGGGAGCTGTTTTTT. Translation: CSVSAVATGELFF.

This clonotype occurred many times. The V and J genes are TRBV24-1 and TRBJ2-1, with TRBD2 as a possible D gene (6 bases). CDR3 length: 16 amino acids. Trimming removed 1 base at V and 2 bases at J, with 11 bases between. Germline V CDR1 and CDR2: KGHDR, SFDVKD. The CDR3 nucleotides read TGTGCCACCAGTGATTTCGGGGGTACTGCCTACAATGAGCAGTTCTTC. It is translated as CATSDFGGTAYNEQFF.

This clonotype was picked up a small number of times. J is TRBJ1-1 and V is TRBV12-3 or TRBV12-4; perhaps TRBD1 as D (5 bases). CDR3 size: 15 residues. V gave up 4 bases and J gave up 10 bases, with 22 bases separating them. CDR3 residues: CASSSRTLQRGLAFF. CDR3 DNA: TGTGCCAGCAGTTCCCGGACACTCCAGCGAGGGCTAGCTTTCTTT.

Ten or more counts support this clonotype. The gene calls are TRBV7-2 and TRBJ2-1, with 13 bases that match TRBD2. V was clipped by 5 bases and J by 9 bases; unmatched bases: 7. Germline V gives CDR1 SGHTA, CDR2 FQGNSA. The CDR3 is 15 amino acids. CDR3 in DNA: TGTGCCAGCAGCACAACTAGCGGGGGGGTGGTTGAGCAGTTCTTC. It encodes CASSTTSGGVVEQFF.

This clonotype was observed at least ten times. V and J are TRBV28 and TRBJ1-3; D is undetermined. The CDR3 runs 16 residues. Germline CDR1 MDHEN, CDR2 SYDVKM. Trimming took 4 bases from V and 1 from J, leaving 14 bases between them. For the CDR3, the DNA is TGTGCCAGCAGTTACTCTCTCTCGGGGTCTGGAAACACCATATATTTT. It specifies CASSYSLSGSGNTIYF.

This clonotype was picked up many times. The chain recombines TRBV10-3 with TRBJ2-3, with D unresolved. The V end was cut by 0 bases, the J end by 3 bases, with 7 bases between. Germline CDR1 reads ENHRY; CDR2 reads SYGVKD. This CDR3 is built from 14 residues. The CDR3 is CAISESERTDTQYF. For the CDR3, the DNA is TGTGCCATCAGTGAGTCTGAAAGAACAGATACGCAGTATTTT.

This clonotype has a count of ten or more. The V and J genes are TRBV12-3 or TRBV12-4 and TRBJ1-5, with 8 bases matching TRBD1. This CDR3 region has 16 residues. V lost 5 bases and J lost 7; bases outside the gene matches: 13. The CDR3 sequence: CASSPYGQGRGQPQHF. DNA for the CDR3: TGTGCCAGCAGTCCGTATGGACAGGGCAGGGGACAGCCCCAGCATTTT.

The table lists this clonotype with many counts. CDR3 in amino acids: CASSRDLAGGDEQYF. The CDR3 DNA sequence: TGTGCCAGCAGCCGGGACCTAGCGGGAGGGGACGAGCAGTACTTC. The chain couples TRBV4-2 to TRBJ2-7; 12 bases are a match to TRBD2. The J segment lost 5 bases and the V segment lost 4 bases, leaving 6 bases of the junction unmatched. Germline loops: CDR1 LGHNA, CDR2 YNFKEQ. The CDR3 consists of 15 residues.

As regards this clonotype: A read error may account for a junction end that differs from germline. The chain combines TRBV5-1 with TRBJ2-2; 7 bases are shared with TRBD2. The CDR3 sequence is 15 residues long. CDR1 is SGHRS and CDR2 is YFSETQ in the germline V gene. Here the CDR3 reads CASSLAAGNTGELFF. The DNA for the CDR3 is TGCGCCAGCAGCTTGGCAGCGGGGAACACCGGGGAGTTGTTTTTT.

This clonotype was found many times. The CDR3: CSVRGMDTEAFF. Written as DNA, the CDR3 is TGCAGCGTTAGGGGAATGGACACTGAAGCTTTCTTT. The rearrangement uses TRBV29-1 and TRBJ1-1; perhaps TRBD1 as D (5 bases). The CDR3 runs 12 residues. Germline V gene lookup returns CDR1 SQVTM and CDR2 ANQGSEA. With 5 bases removed from V and 3 bases from J, the gap between germline ends came to 10 bases.

This clonotype was observed at least ten times. The CDR3 sequence is CASSTAQFPQETQYF. The CDR3 bases are TGCGCCAGCAGTACTGCACAGTTTCCGCAAGAGACCCAGTACTTC. V and J are TRBV5-1 and TRBJ2-5; D unclear. This CDR3 has 15 residues. The germline V and J ends were trimmed by 5 bases and 2 bases, with 16 bases remaining between them. The germline CDR1 and CDR2 sequences are SGHRS and YFSETQ.

This clonotype was seen many times. The chain combines TRBV24-1 with TRBJ2-1; 7 nucleotides align to TRBD2. The V gene's germline CDR1 is KGHDR and CDR2 SFDVKD. The ends lost 6 bases at V and 5 bases at J; junction bases unmatched: 0. This CDR3 has 12 residues. The CDR3 nucleotides read TGTGCCACCAGTCGGGGGGACAATGAGCAGTTCTTC. Its protein product is CATSRGDNEQFF.

This clonotype occurred a few times. The chain joins TRBV5-1 to TRBJ2-1, with 14 bases identical to TRBD2. After removal of 4 bases from V and 4 bases from J, the junction contained 16 bases not matched to a gene. CDR3 size: 20 residues. Germline V gene data show CDR1 as SGHRS and CDR2 as YFSETQ. The CDR3 reads CASSTQPGLAGALGYNEQFF. The CDR3 DNA sequence: TGCGCCAGCAGCACTCAACCGGGACTAGCGGGAGCTCTAGGGTACAATGAGCAGTTCTTC.

In this sample, this clonotype turned up many times. The chain carries TRBV29-1 and TRBJ2-7, with unresolved D. The CDR3 sequence is 12 residues long. Looked up from germline, CDR1 is SQVTM and CDR2 is ANQGSEA. V was clipped by 2 bases and J by 2 bases, with 7 bases between them. CDR3 sequence (DNA): TGCAGCGTTGAAAAGGATCCCTACGAGCAGTACTTC. Residues: CSVEKDPYEQYF.

This clonotype was picked up many times. The chain carries TRBV2 and TRBJ1-5, with 9 bases identical to TRBD1. This CDR3 has 13 residues. The V and J ends lost 5 bases and 6 bases, in that order; junction bases with no gene match: 2. Germline CDR1 and CDR2: SNHLY and FYNNEI. The CDR3 spells CASSNRGLQPQHF. As DNA, the CDR3 is TGTGCCAGCAGTAACAGGGGGCTTCAGCCCCAGCATTTT.

This clonotype was recorded at least ten times. The rearrangement joins TRBV14 to TRBJ1-6; perhaps TRBD1 as D (6 bases). Deletions cut 2 bases from V and 8 bases from J, with 16 bases between. The CDR3 runs 16 residues. Germline-derived CDR1 and CDR2 are SGHDN and FVKESK. CDR3 DNA sequence: TGTGCCAGCAGCCAACGATTCCAGGGGAATGATTCACCCCTCCACTTT. Translating gives CASSQRFQGNDSPLHF.

This clonotype was counted ten times or more. CDR3 bases: TGTGCCAGCAGCTTAGCGTCCGGGGCAGGGCTGCAGCCCCAGCATTTT. Its translation is CASSLASGAGLQPQHF. The rearrangement uses TRBV7-2 and TRBJ1-5; a possible D gene is TRBD1 (5 bases). The CDR3 covers 16 residues. Germline loops: CDR1 SGHTA, CDR2 FQGNSA. Deletions cut 0 bases from V and 7 bases from J, with 16 bases between.

In this sample, this clonotype turned up many times. This rearrangement joins TRBV5-1 to TRBJ2-1, with 8 bases that match TRBD2. From germline, CDR1 is SGHRS and CDR2 YFSETQ. V trimming: 0 bases; J trimming: 8 bases; junction bases outside the gene matches: 10. The CDR3 is 16 amino acids. The CDR3: CASSLGLAIDADEQFF. DNA for the CDR3: TGCGCCAGCAGCTTGGGACTAGCGATAGATGCGGATGAGCAGTTCTTC.

The count of this clonotype is one. Possible read error: a much larger clone is one base away. The chain has TRBV6-5 and TRBJ1-4; no definite D call. This CDR3 has 15 residues. Germline values: CDR1 MNHEY, CDR2 SVGAGI. Trimming took 2 bases from V and 9 from J, leaving 16 bases between them. In DNA form, the CDR3 reads TGTGCCAGCAGTTACGATCCTGGATTGAATCAAAAACTGTTTTTT. The encoded protein is CASSYDPGLNQKLFF.

This clonotype was counted many times. The chain has TRBV5-6 and TRBJ2-5, with D possibly matching TRBD1 (5 bases). Trimming removed 6 bases at V and 4 bases at J, with 13 bases between. CDR1 SGHDT and CDR2 YYEEEE come from the germline V gene. This CDR3 comprises 13 residues. CDR3 sequence reads: CASTWARVETQYF. The CDR3 DNA is TGTGCCAGCACCTGGGCCAGGGTAGAGACCCAGTACTTC.

This clonotype showed up just a few times. The chain joins TRBV5-1 to TRBJ2-7; TRBD1 is a possible D gene (5 bases). The germline V gene encodes CDR1 SGHRS and CDR2 YFSETQ. The CDR3 has 15 residues. V was shortened by 1 base and J by 5 bases, with 16 bases between the two germline ends. The CDR3 protein is CASSLRQGVINEQYF. CDR3 coding DNA: TGCGCCAGCAGCTTGAGGCAGGGTGTGATAAACGAGCAGTACTTC.

This clonotype was seen repeatedly, ten times or more. The rearrangement uses TRBV5-6 and TRBJ1-1; D is perhaps TRBD1 (5 bases). Trimming left V 5 bases short and J 5 bases short, with 16 bases between. The CDR3 covers 14 residues. CDR1 and CDR2 (germline): SGHDT, YYEEEE. CDR3 region: CASSRGGGTTEAFF. Here the CDR3 DNA reads TGTGCCAGCAGTCGCGGCGGGGGAACGACTGAAGCTTTCTTT.

The chain couples TRBV5-1 to TRBJ2-5, with 10 bases aligning to TRBD1. This CDR3 comprises 17 residues. V lost 1 base, J lost 4 bases, and 10 bases stayed unmatched. The germline gives CDR1 SGHRS, CDR2 YFSETQ. CDR3: CASSLTGTGDSRETQYF. The CDR3 DNA reads TGCGCCAGCAGCTTGACCGGGACAGGGGACAGCCGAGAGACCCAGTACTTC.

This clonotype was seen many times. The genes are TRBV28 and TRBJ2-1, with TRBD2 matching over 8 bases. This CDR3 comprises 14 residues. Germline loops: CDR1 MDHEN, CDR2 SYDVKM. V dropped 5 bases and J dropped 8; count of bases not matched to a gene: 8. DNA for the CDR3: TGTGCCAGCAGTACCCCAGCGGGAGCGCATGAGCAGTTCTTC. It encodes CASSTPAGAHEQFF.

This clonotype was seen many times. The rearrangement uses TRBV2 and TRBJ2-2, with no clear D. CDR3 length: 14 amino acids. Between the trimmed V and J ends, which lost 6 bases and 0 bases, there was a span of 8 bases. Germline V gives CDR1 SNHLY, CDR2 FYNNEI. For the CDR3, the DNA is TGTGCCAGCAGGGGCGACACGAACACCGGGGAGCTGTTTTTT. It translates to CASRGDTNTGELFF.

This clonotype occurred many times. The chain uses TRBV20-1 and TRBJ2-4, with D tentatively TRBD1 or TRBD2 (5 bases each). The ends were cut back, 3 bases at V and 1 base at J, with 13 bases in the middle. The CDR3 covers 15 residues. Germline CDR1 reads DFQATT; CDR2 reads SNEGSKA (reference sequence). DNA for the CDR3: TGCAGTGCTAGCCGGGGACCAGGGGCCAAAAACATTCAGTACTTC. Encoded protein: CSASRGPGAKNIQYF.

There are many counts of this clonotype. The chain carries TRBV3-1 and TRBJ2-7, with D uncertain. V was cut by 0 bases and J by 1 base, with 4 bases left in between. This CDR3 has 13 amino acids. Germline V gene lookup returns CDR1 LGHDT and CDR2 YNNKEL (reference sequence). Here the CDR3 reads CASSQEGSYEQYF. In nucleotides, the CDR3 is TGTGCCAGCAGCCAAGAGGGATCCTACGAGCAGTACTTC.

This clonotype was observed a handful of times. This may be a read error: a much more frequent sequence differs by one nucleotide. The V gene is TRBV7-6, the J gene TRBJ2-5; TRBD1 matches at 10 bases. The CDR3 is 16 amino acids. The junction had 7 bases not matched to a gene; V was cut back by 5 bases and J by 1 base. The germline V gene has CDR1 SGHVS and CDR2 FNYEAQ. The CDR3 sequence is CASSTPGTGVQETQYF. As DNA, the CDR3 is TGTGCCAGCAGCACCCCCGGGACAGGGGTCCAAGAGACCCAGTACTTC.

The chain couples TRBV7-9 to TRBJ2-3, with D unresolved. In germline, CDR1 is SEHNR, CDR2 FQNEAQ (reference sequence). The CDR3 consists of 13 residues. The V gene lost 7 bases and the J gene lost 8 bases, with 16 bases spanning the gap. The CDR3 DNA reads as TGTGCCAGCATCCCACCTAGGGAAGGTACGCAGTATTTT. It encodes CASIPPREGTQYF.

This clonotype was recorded many times. This chain connects TRBV5-1 to TRBJ1-2, with D tentatively TRBD1 (5 bases). The CDR3 extends over 14 amino acids. Per the germline V gene, CDR1 is SGHRS and CDR2 is YFSETQ. The germline V and J ends were trimmed by 0 bases and 8 bases, with 14 bases remaining between them. This CDR3 reads CASSLDGAPGGYTF. Here the CDR3 DNA reads TGCGCCAGCAGCTTGGACGGGGCGCCGGGGGGCTACACCTTC.